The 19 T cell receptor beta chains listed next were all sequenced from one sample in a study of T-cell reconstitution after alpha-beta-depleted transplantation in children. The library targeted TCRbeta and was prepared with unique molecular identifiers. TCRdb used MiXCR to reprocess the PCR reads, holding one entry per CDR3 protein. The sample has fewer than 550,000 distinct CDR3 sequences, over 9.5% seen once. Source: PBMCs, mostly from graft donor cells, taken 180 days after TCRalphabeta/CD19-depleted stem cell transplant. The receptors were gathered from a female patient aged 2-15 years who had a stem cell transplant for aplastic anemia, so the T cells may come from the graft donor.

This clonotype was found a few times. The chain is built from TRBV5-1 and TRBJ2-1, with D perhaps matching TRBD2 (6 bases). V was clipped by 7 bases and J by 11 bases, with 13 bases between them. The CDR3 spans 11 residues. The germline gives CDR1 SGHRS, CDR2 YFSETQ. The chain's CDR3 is CASGYGTQQFF. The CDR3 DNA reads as TGCGCCAGCGGTTACGGGACTCAGCAGTTCTTC.

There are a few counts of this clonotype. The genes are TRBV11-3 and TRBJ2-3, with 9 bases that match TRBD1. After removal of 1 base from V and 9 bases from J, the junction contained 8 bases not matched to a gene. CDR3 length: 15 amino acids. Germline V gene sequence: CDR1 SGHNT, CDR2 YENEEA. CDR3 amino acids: CASSLVGQGQGTQYF. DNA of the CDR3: TGTGCCAGCAGCTTAGTTGGACAGGGGCAGGGGACGCAGTATTTT.

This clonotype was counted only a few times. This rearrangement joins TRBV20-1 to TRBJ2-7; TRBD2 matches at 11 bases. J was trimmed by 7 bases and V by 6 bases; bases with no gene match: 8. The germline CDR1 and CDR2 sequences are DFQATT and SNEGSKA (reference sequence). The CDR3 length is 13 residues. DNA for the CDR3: TGCAGTGCCGAGTCTAGCGGGAGGCGTGAGCAGTACTTC. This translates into CSAESSGRREQYF.

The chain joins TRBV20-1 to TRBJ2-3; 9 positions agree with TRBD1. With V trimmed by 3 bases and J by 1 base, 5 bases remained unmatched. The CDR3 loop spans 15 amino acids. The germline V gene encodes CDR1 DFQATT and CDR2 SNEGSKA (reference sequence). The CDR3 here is CSASKTGGGTDTQYF. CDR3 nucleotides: TGCAGTGCTAGTAAAACAGGGGGCGGCACAGATACGCAGTATTTT.

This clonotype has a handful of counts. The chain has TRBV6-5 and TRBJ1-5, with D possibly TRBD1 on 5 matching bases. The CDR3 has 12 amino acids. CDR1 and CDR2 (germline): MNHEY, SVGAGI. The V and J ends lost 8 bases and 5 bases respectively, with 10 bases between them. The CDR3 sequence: CASGRGDQPQHF. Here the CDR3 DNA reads TGTGCCAGCGGTCGGGGGGATCAGCCCCAGCATTTT.

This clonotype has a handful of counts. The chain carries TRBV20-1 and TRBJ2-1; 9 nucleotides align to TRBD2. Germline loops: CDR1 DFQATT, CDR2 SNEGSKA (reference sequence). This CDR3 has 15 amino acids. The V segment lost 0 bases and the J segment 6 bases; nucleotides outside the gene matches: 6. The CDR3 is CSARDRASGVNEQFF. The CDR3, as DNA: TGCAGTGCTAGAGATCGGGCTAGCGGGGTCAATGAGCAGTTCTTC.

This chain's CDR3 is CASSKAPFGEKLFF. The DNA for the CDR3 is TGTGCCAGCAGCAAAGCCCCTTTTGGGGAAAAACTGTTTTTT. This chain uses TRBV12-3 or TRBV12-4 with TRBJ1-4; unclear D gene. The CDR3 is 14 amino acids. Trimming removed 6 bases from V and 8 bases from J, with 16 bases in between.

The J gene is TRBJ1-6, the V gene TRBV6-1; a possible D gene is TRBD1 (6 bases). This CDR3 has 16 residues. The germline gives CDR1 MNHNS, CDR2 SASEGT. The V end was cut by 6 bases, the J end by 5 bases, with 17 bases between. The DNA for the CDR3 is TGTGCCAGCAGGACGGCCCCAGGGGTTAATAATTCACCCCTCCACTTT. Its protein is CASRTAPGVNNSPLHF.

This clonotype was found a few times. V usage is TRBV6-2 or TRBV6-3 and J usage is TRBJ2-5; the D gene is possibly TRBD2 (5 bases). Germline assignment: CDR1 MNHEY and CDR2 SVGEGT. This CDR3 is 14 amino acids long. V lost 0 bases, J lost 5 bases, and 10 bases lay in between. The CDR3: CASSYSGGGETQYF. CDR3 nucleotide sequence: TGTGCCAGCAGTTACTCTGGAGGCGGGGAGACCCAGTACTTC.

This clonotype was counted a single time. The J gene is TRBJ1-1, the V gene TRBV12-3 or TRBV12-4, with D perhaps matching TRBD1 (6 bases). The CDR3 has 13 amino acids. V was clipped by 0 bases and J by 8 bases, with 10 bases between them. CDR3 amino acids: CASSLAPDREAFF. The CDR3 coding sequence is TGTGCCAGCAGTTTAGCCCCCGACAGGGAAGCTTTCTTT.

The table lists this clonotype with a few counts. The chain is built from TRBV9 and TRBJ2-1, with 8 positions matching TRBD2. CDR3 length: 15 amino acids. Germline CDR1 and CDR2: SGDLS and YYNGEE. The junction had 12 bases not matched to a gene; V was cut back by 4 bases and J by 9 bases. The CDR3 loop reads CASSSLAGRGSEQFF. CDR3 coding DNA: TGTGCCAGCAGCTCTCTAGCGGGTCGAGGGAGTGAGCAGTTCTTC.

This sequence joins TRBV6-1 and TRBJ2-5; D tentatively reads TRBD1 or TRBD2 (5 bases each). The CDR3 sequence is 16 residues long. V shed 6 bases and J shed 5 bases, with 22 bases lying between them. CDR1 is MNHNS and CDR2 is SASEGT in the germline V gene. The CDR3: CASSPPGQGVGETQYF. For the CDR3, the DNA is TGTGCCAGCAGCCCCCCAGGGCAGGGAGTCGGCGAGACCCAGTACTTC.

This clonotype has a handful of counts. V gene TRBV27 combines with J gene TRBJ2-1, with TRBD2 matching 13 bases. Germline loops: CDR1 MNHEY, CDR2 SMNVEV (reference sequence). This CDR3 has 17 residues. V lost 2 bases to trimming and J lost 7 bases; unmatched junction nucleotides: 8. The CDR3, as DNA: TGTGCCAGCAGTTTAGATCCCGGGACTAGCGGGGCAAATGAGCAGTTCTTC. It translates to CASSLDPGTSGANEQFF.

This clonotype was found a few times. This chain's CDR3 is CASSFGNRGPGYGYTF. CDR3 nucleotides: TGTGCCAGCAGTTTCGGGAACAGGGGTCCGGGCTATGGCTACACCTTC. This rearrangement joins TRBV28 to TRBJ1-2; 7 nucleotides align to TRBD1. CDR1 and CDR2 (germline): MDHEN, SYDVKM. The CDR3 has 16 amino acids. V gave up 3 bases and J gave up 4 bases; unmatched junction bases: 11.

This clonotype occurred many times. The CDR3 coding sequence is TGTGCCAGCAGCCCCCTTTGGACTAGCAGGAGCACAGATACGCAGTATTTT. This sequence encodes CASSPLWTSRSTDTQYF. The chain links TRBV11-2 to TRBJ2-3; 8 nucleotides match TRBD2. Germline V gene lookup returns CDR1 SGHAT and CDR2 FQNNGV. The CDR3 spans 17 residues. The ends lost 5 bases at V and 0 bases at J; junction bases unmatched: 10.

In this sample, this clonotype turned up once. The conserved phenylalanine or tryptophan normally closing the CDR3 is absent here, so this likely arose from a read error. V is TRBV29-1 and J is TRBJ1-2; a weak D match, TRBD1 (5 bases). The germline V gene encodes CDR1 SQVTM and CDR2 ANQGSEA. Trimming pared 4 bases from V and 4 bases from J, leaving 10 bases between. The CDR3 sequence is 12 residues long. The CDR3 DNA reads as TGCAGCGTTGTGCAGGGAACCTATGGCTACACCTTG. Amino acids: CSVVQGTYGYTL.

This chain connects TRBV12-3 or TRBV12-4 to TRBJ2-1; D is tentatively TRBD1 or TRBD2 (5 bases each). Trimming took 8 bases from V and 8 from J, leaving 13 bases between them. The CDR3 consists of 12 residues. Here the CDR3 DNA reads TGTGCCAGCGGGTGGGGGAGCGATGAGCAGTTCTTC. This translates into CASGWGSDEQFF.

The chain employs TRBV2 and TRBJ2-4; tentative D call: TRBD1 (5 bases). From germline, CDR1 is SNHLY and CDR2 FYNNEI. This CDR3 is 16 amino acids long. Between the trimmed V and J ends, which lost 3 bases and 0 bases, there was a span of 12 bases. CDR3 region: CASSDGAGQAKNIQYF. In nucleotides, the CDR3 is TGTGCCAGCAGTGATGGGGCAGGACAAGCCAAAAACATTCAGTACTTC.

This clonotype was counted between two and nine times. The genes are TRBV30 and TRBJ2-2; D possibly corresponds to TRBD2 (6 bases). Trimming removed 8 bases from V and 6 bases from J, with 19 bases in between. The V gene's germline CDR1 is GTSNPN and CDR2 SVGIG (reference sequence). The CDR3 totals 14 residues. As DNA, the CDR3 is TGTGCCGCTCCACCGGAGGGGCTGGCCGGGGAGCTGTTTTTT. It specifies CAAPPEGLAGELFF.